This is a list of T cell receptor beta chains from one sample in a study of CD8 T cells in Susac syndrome. TCRdb passed the immunoSEQ multiplex PCR reads through MiXCR, listing each CDR3 protein once. The table has about 190,000 distinct CDR3 sequences, 93% seen once. What was sequenced was CD4+ T cells from PBMCs. Source of these receptors: a human donor in good health. Both conserved end residues are part of each CDR3. A D gene is named only where the DNA matches it firmly. Some rows have no size entry. The others give once, few or many, or a class for an expanded clone.

abundance,d_gene,j_gene,v_gene,CDR3aa,CDR3nt
.,.,TRBJ2-4,TRBV18,CASSEPLRGNIQYF,TGTGCCAGCTCCGAACCCCTGCGGGGAAACATTCAGTACTTC
.,.,TRBJ1-3,TRBV6-6,CASSYSGGRDTIYF,TGTGCCAGCAGTTACTCGGGGGGCCGGGACACCATATATTTT
.,TRBD2,TRBJ2-1,TRBV9,CASSVGTSSYNEQFF,TGTGCCAGCAGCGTCGGGACTAGCTCCTACAATGAGCAGTTCTTC
.,TRBD1,TRBJ1-5,TRBV6-1,CASSENRGSNQPQHF,TGTGCCAGCAGTGAAAACAGGGGGAGCAATCAGCCCCAGCATTTT
few,.,TRBJ1-1,TRBV19,CASSPQGLITEAFF,TGTGCCAGTAGTCCCCAAGGCCTGATCACTGAAGCTTTCTTT
few,.,TRBJ2-7,TRBV5-1,CASSPSGESYEQYF,TGCGCCAGCAGCCCTTCGGGAGAATCCTACGAGCAGTACTTC
.,TRBD2,TRBJ2-5,TRBV4-1,CASSSLAGGTPGETQYF,TGCGCCAGCAGCTCGCTAGCGGGGGGGACCCCTGGCGAGACCCAGTACTTC
.,TRBD2,TRBJ2-5,TRBV20-1,CSADTLSSGGPETQYF,TGCAGTGCTGATACCCTTTCTAGCGGGGGCCCAGAGACCCAGTACTTC
.,TRBD1,TRBJ1-1,TRBV27,CASSSTGFMNTEAFF,TGTGCCAGCAGTTCGACAGGGTTCATGAACACTGAAGCTTTCTTT
.,.,TRBJ2-3,TRBV5-6,CASSLARGDTQYF,TGTGCCAGCAGCTTGGCCCGGGGAGATACGCAGTATTTT
.,.,TRBJ1-5,TRBV12-3/TRBV12-4,CASSLRTDQPQHF,TGTGCCAGCAGTTTGCGGACAGATCAGCCCCAGCATTTT
.,.,TRBJ2-3,TRBV18,CASSPKDTQYF,TGTGCCAGCTCTCCAAAAGATACGCAGTATTTT
.,.,TRBJ2-3,TRBV5-4,CASSLARENTQYF,TGTGCCAGCAGCTTGGCCAGGGAAAATACGCAGTATTTT
.,.,TRBJ2-2,TRBV7-9,CASSLDVRISTSNTGELFF,TGTGCCAGCAGCTTAGATGTCAGAATTTCGACTTCGAACACCGGGGAGCTGTTTTTT
.,TRBD1,TRBJ2-5,TRBV19,CASSPGQGIVETQYF,TGTGCCAGTAGTCCCGGACAGGGGATTGTGGAGACCCAGTACTTC
.,.,TRBJ2-1,TRBV3-1,CASSQDIVVNEQFF,TGTGCCAGCAGCCAAGATATAGTAGTCAATGAGCAGTTCTTC
once,.,TRBJ2-1,TRBV19,CASRGGGQYPYNEQFF,TGTGCCAGTAGGGGAGGGGGACAGTACCCTTACAATGAGCAGTTCTTC